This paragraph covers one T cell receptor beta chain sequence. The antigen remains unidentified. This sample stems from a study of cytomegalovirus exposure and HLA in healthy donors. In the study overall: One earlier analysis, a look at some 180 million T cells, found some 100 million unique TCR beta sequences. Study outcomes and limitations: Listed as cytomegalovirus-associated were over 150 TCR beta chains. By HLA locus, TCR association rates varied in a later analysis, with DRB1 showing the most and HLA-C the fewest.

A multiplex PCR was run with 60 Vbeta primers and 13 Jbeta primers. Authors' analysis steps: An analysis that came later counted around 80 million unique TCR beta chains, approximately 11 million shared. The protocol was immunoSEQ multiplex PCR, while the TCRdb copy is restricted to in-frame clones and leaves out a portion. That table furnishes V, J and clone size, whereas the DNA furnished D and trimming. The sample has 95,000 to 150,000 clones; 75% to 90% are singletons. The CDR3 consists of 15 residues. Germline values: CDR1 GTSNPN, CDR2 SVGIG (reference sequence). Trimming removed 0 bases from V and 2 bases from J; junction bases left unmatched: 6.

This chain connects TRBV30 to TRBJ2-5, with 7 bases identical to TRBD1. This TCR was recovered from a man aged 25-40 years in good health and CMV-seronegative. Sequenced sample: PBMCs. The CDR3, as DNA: TGTGCCTGGAGTGTACTTGGCAGGGGGCAAGAGACCCAGTACTTC. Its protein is CAWSVLGRGQETQYF.